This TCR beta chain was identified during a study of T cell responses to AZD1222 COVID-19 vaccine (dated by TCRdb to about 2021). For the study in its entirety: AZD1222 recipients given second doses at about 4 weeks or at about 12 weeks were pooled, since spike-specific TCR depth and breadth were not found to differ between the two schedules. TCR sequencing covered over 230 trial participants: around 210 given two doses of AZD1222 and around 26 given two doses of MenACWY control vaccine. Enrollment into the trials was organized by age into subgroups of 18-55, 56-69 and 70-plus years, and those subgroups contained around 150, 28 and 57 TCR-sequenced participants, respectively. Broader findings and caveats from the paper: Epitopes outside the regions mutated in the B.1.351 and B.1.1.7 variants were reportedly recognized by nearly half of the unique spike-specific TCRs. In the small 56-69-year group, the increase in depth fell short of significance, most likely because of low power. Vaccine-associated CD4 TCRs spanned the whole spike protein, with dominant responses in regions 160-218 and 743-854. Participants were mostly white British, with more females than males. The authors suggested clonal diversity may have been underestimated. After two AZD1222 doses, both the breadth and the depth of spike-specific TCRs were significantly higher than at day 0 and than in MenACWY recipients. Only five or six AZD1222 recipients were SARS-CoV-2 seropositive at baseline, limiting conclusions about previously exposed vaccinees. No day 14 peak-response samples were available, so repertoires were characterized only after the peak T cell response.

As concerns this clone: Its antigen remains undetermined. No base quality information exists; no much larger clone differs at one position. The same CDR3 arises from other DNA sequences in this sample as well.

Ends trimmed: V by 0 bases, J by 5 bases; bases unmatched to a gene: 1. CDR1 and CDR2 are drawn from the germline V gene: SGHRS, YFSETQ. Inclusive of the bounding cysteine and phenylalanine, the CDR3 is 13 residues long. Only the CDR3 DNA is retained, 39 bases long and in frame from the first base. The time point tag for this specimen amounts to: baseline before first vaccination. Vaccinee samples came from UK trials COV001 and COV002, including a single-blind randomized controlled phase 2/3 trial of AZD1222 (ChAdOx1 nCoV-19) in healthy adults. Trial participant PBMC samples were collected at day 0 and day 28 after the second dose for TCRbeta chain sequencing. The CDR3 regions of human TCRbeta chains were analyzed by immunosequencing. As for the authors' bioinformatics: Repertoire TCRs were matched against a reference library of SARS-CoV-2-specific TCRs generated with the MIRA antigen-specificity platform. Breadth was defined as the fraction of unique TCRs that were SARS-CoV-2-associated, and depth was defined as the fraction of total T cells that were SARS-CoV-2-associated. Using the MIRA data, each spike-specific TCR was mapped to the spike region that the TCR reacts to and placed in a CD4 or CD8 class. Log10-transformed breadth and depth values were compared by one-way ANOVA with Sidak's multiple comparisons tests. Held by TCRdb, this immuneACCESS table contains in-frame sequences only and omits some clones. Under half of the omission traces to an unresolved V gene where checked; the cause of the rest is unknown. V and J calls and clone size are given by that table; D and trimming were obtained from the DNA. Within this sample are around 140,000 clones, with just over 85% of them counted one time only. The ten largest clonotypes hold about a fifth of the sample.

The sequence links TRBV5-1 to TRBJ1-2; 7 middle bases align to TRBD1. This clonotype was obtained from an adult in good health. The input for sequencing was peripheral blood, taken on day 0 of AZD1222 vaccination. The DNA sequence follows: TGCGCCAGCAGCTTGGAACAGGGGTATGGCTACACCTTC. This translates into CASSLEQGYGYTF.